Below are 2 T cell receptor beta chains sequenced from a single sample in a study of blood T cell repertoires in COVID-19. Repertoires were generated with immunoSEQ multiplex PCR, while TCRdb's copy carries only in-frame clones and drops some. The repertoire holds about 190,000 clones, with less than 80% as singletons. Sequencing used peripheral blood. Source of these receptors: a woman aged 50 to 65 with acute or convalescent COVID-19.

This rearrangement joins TRBV7-2 to TRBJ2-3, with 10 bases aligning to TRBD2. J was trimmed by 6 bases and V by 4 bases; bases with no gene match: 7. In germline, CDR1 is SGHTA, CDR2 FQGNSA. The CDR3 consists of 15 residues. CDR3 DNA sequence: TGTGCCAGCAGCTCGATTGGGACTAGCGAGGATACGCAGTATTTT. Encoded protein: CASSSIGTSEDTQYF.

The rearrangement joins TRBV28 to TRBJ1-5; 7 bases are shared with TRBD1. Germline loops: CDR1 MDHEN, CDR2 SYDVKM. J lost 2 bases, V lost 2 bases, and 3 bases had no gene match. The CDR3 extends over 15 amino acids. CDR3 nucleotide sequence: TGTGCCAGCAGTTTAGGAGGGACAGGCAATCAGCCCCAGCATTTT. Translated, it gives CASSLGGTGNQPQHF.